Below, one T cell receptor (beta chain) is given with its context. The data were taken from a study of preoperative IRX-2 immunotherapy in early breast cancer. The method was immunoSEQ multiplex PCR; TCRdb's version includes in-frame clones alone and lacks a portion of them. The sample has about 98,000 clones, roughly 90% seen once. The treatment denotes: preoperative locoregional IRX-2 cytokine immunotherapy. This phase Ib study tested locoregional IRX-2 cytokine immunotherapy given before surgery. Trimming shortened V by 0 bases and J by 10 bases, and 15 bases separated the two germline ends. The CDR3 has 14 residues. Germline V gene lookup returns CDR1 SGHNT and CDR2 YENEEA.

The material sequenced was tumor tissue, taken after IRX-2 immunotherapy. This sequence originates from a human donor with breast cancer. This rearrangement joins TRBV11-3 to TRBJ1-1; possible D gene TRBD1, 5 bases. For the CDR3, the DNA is TGTGCCAGCAGCTTAGATATAGCTCGAGGGGTAGCTTTCTTT. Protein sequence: CASSLDIARGVAFF.